This T cell receptor beta chain emerged from a study of shared clonotypes between healthy human individuals. V lost 1 base to trimming and J lost 3 bases, with 9 bases between them. The CDR3 has 15 residues. Per germline, CDR1 MNHEY and CDR2 SMNVEV (reference sequence). Authors' analysis steps: Sequence data from immunoSEQ were junction-only and lacked quality scores; consequently, filtering differed. The protocol was immunoSEQ multiplex PCR, while the TCRdb copy is restricted to in-frame clones and leaves out a portion. V, J and clone size reflect that table, while D and trimming were determined from the DNA. The repertoire holds about a million clones, with more than 75% as singletons.

This chain links TRBV27 with TRBJ2-2, with D possibly matching TRBD2 (7 bases). Material: memory CD4+ T cells sorted from blood. Subset of the sample: CD45RA-negative fraction. The TCR was taken from a man younger than 35 in good health. CDR3 bases: TGTGCCAGCAGTTTATTAGGGGGGGACACCGGGGAGCTGTTTTTT. Protein: CASSLLGGDTGELFF.